This TCR beta chain was observed in a study of blood T cells in healthy people across ages. This clonotype came up a few times. The conserved closing phenylalanine or tryptophan is absent in this CDR3, likely reflecting a read error. The germline gives CDR1 SGDLS, CDR2 YYNGEE. The CDR3 has 16 amino acids. Trimming removed 0 bases from V and 3 bases from J, with 15 bases in between. For the second PCR, which ran for roughly 6 to 11 cycles, a sample-barcoded 5' primer and a J-beta primer mix were used. TCRdb redid the calling of the 5' RACE reads with MiXCR, one entry per CDR3 protein. In the table there are 800,000 to 950,000 distinct CDR3 sequences, under 35% of which are singletons. This sample was shared with a second study, whose subject was T cells of mothers and their children.

The genes are TRBV9 and TRBJ1-2, with D perhaps matching TRBD1 (5 bases). Sequencing input: blood. The TCR comes from a woman aged 40-49 years in good health. Written as DNA, the CDR3 is TGTGCCAGCAGCGTAGCCATGGACATGCGGGACTATGGCTACACCGTC. It yields the protein CASSVAMDMRDYGYTV.